The clone carrying this T cell receptor beta chain was seen a few times. The antigen remains undetermined. The record originates from a study of response to subunit inactivated influenza vaccine. Study observations and caveats: There was a suggestion from the authors that each seasonal influenza vaccination recruits few new T cells.

Each CDR3 protein gets one entry after TCRdb re-called the RT-PCR reads with MiXCR. Among approximately 520,000 distinct CDR3 sequences listed, 25% were seen once. The origin of this receptor is a man aged 45-60 years who received an inactivated influenza vaccine. The sample was CD4+ T cells sorted from PBMCs, taken roughly 5 days after vaccination.

Here the CDR3 reads CASSLVTLSSNNEQFF. The CDR3 DNA sequence: TGTGCCAGCAGCTTAGTGACACTCTCCTCTAACAATGAGCAGTTCTTC. V usage is TRBV7-2 and J usage is TRBJ2-1; no definite D call. CDR1 and CDR2 (germline): SGHTA, FQGNSA. Trimming removed 1 base at V and 5 bases at J, with 15 bases between. CDR3 length equals 16 residues.